The 32 T cell receptor beta chains given below trace back to one sample, sequenced in a study of cytomegalovirus exposure and HLA in healthy donors. The PCR ran on 60 Vbeta and 13 Jbeta primers. The method was immunoSEQ multiplex PCR; TCRdb's version includes in-frame clones alone and lacks a portion of them. The profile shows roughly 150,000 clones, approximately 85% of them singletons. Specimen: PBMCs. These receptors originate from a girl aged 2 to 9 in good health and CMV-seropositive.

This sequence joins TRBV7-3 and TRBJ1-1, with D perhaps TRBD1 (6 bases). The CDR3 consists of 15 residues. The V end lost 5 bases, the J end lost 0 bases, and 13 bases lay between the germline ends. Per the germline V gene, CDR1 is SGHTA and CDR2 is FQGTGA. The CDR3: CASSPTGGMNTEAFF. CDR3 nucleotides: TGTGCCAGCAGCCCCACTGGGGGCATGAACACTGAAGCTTTCTTT.

This chain links TRBV7-8 with TRBJ2-2, with D unresolved. Trimming took off 6 bases at V and 5 bases at J, with 10 bases between the two ends. The germline gives CDR1 SGHVS, CDR2 FQNEAQ. This CDR3 comprises 13 residues. The CDR3 is CASRSTRTGELFF. In DNA form, the CDR3 reads TGTGCCAGCAGGTCTACGAGGACCGGGGAGCTGTTTTTT.

This clone has only a few counts. The V call is TRBV10-3, the J call TRBJ2-7; TRBD2 might be the D (6 bases). V gave up 2 bases and J gave up 6 bases, with 8 bases separating them. The CDR3 extends over 12 amino acids. The V gene's germline CDR1 is ENHRY and CDR2 SYGVKD. DNA for the CDR3: TGTGCCATCAGTGAGACTAGCTTCGAGCAGTACTTC. As protein: CAISETSFEQYF.

The chain links TRBV5-1 to TRBJ1-1; tentatively, D is TRBD1 (6 bases). This CDR3 region has 16 residues. The V gene's germline CDR1 is SGHRS and CDR2 YFSETQ. Trimming took 2 bases from V and 1 from J, leaving 15 bases between them. The CDR3, as DNA: TGCGCCAGCAGCTTCCCAGCCCAAGGGGGGAACACTGAAGCTTTCTTT. Translated: CASSFPAQGGNTEAFF.

V is TRBV13 and J is TRBJ2-5; D might be TRBD2 (7 bases). The CDR3 is 15 amino acids. Trimming pared 5 bases from V and 2 bases from J, leaving 15 bases between. CDR1 is PRHDT and CDR2 is FYEKMQ in the germline V gene (reference sequence). CDR3 protein: CASSQGGGEQETQYF. As DNA, the CDR3 is TGTGCCAGCAGCCAAGGAGGGGGGGAGCAAGAGACCCAGTACTTC.

V is TRBV28 and J is TRBJ1-5, with a weak D call TRBD1 (6 bases). This CDR3 contains 15 residues. Trimming removed 4 bases at V and 4 bases at J, with 14 bases between. Germline V lookup: CDR1 MDHEN, CDR2 SYDVKM. The CDR3 spells CASSSFRGINQPQHF. DNA of the CDR3: TGTGCCAGCAGTTCCTTCAGGGGAATAAATCAGCCCCAGCATTTT.

The chain couples TRBV5-5 to TRBJ2-7, with D perhaps matching TRBD2 (5 bases). Trimming removed 4 bases from V and 4 bases from J, with 24 bases in between. CDR3 length: 17 amino acids. Looked up from germline, CDR1 is SGHKS and CDR2 is YYEKEE (reference sequence). CDR3 DNA sequence: TGTGCCAGCAGCCACCGGACTGGGCAACACACCCGGTACGAGCAGTACTTC. Translating gives CASSHRTGQHTRYEQYF. Full variable domain (rest looked up from reference TRBV5-5 and TRBJ2-7): DAGVTQSPTHLIKTRGQQVTLRCSPISGHKSVSWYQQVLGQGPQFIFQYYEKEERGRGNFPDRFSARQFPNYSSELNVNALLLGDSALYLCASSHRTGQHTRYEQYFGPGTRLTVT.

CDR3 sequence: CASSPLGDRGTQPQHF. The CDR3 region has the DNA TGTGCCAGTAGTCCCCTTGGGGACAGGGGGACTCAGCCCCAGCATTTT. The chain employs TRBV19 and TRBJ1-5; 11 bases are shared with TRBD1. Losses at the gene ends were 5 bases for V and 6 bases for J; bases not matched to a gene: 9. Germline CDR1 is LNHDA and CDR2 is SQIVND (reference sequence). The CDR3 spans 16 residues.

V and J are TRBV4-2 and TRBJ2-1; D unclear. Trimming left V 1 base short and J 5 bases short, with 9 bases between. Germline-derived CDR1 and CDR2 are LGHNA and YNFKEQ. The CDR3 runs to 14 residues. The CDR3 loop reads CASSQVSLNNEQFF. For the CDR3, the DNA is TGTGCCAGCAGCCAAGTAAGCCTAAACAATGAGCAGTTCTTC.

CDR3 loop: CASSERTGTSVIPDTQYF. CDR3 nucleotide sequence: TGTGCCAGCAGCGAACGAACCGGGACTAGCGTGATCCCAGATACGCAGTATTTT. The V call is TRBV9, the J call TRBJ2-3, with 10 positions matching TRBD2. CDR1 is SGDLS, CDR2 YYNGEE, per germline. Unmatched junction bases numbered 14, after V lost 3 bases and J lost 4 bases. This CDR3 is 18 amino acids long.

The chain links TRBV30 to TRBJ2-3, with 8 bases matching TRBD2. V was clipped by 1 base and J by 6 bases; unmatched bases: 6. The CDR3 runs 14 residues. Germline lookup yields CDR1 GTSNPN and CDR2 SVGIG (reference sequence). CDR3 sequence reads: CAWSEAGVGDTQYF. The CDR3 nucleotides are TGTGCCTGGAGTGAAGCGGGAGTAGGCGATACGCAGTATTTT.

The chain recombines TRBV23-1 with TRBJ2-5; weak D call: TRBD2 (7 bases). TRBV23-1 is treated as an ORF (open reading frame) with a function not yet certain. This CDR3 is 14 amino acids long. Trimming took off 3 bases at V and 3 bases at J, with 11 bases between the two ends. CDR3 region: CASSHRGGEETQYF. The DNA of the CDR3 is TGCGCCAGCAGTCACAGGGGAGGGGAAGAGACCCAGTACTTC.

The chain carries TRBV5-1 and TRBJ2-1; 12 bases align to TRBD2. V gave up 5 bases and J gave up 0 bases; unmatched junction bases: 15. The CDR3 extends over 20 amino acids. Germline V CDR1 and CDR2: SGHRS, YFSETQ. The CDR3 DNA reads TGCGCCAGCAGGAGTCCCATAAGACTAGCGGGAGTGAGCTCCTACAATGAGCAGTTCTTC. Encoded protein: CASRSPIRLAGVSSYNEQFF.

V usage is TRBV2 and J usage is TRBJ1-5; D remains ambiguous. This CDR3 spans 14 amino acids. V was pared by 2 bases and J by 4 bases, with 9 bases between. From germline, CDR1 is SNHLY and CDR2 FYNNEI. DNA of the CDR3: TGTGCCAGCAGTGAAACAACAGCAAATCAGCCCCAGCATTTT. It encodes CASSETTANQPQHF.

The chain has TRBV30 and TRBJ2-2; D might be TRBD2 (6 bases). Trimming removed 2 bases from V and 4 bases from J, with 17 bases in between. Germline values: CDR1 GTSNPN, CDR2 SVGIG (reference sequence). The CDR3 length is 16 residues. CDR3 nucleotides: TGTGCCTGGAGTCTATGGGCGGGGATTTTCACCGGGGAGCTGTTTTTT. Its protein is CAWSLWAGIFTGELFF.

The V and J genes are TRBV5-1 and TRBJ1-5; possible D gene TRBD1, 5 bases. This CDR3 has 15 amino acids. The germline V gene has CDR1 SGHRS and CDR2 YFSETQ. V lost 0 bases and J 4 bases, leaving 11 bases between the germline ends. CDR3 nucleotides: TGCGCCAGCAGCTTGGAAGGTTCAGGGAATCAGCCCCAGCATTTT. Protein: CASSLEGSGNQPQHF.

This chain uses TRBV4-1 with TRBJ2-5; D is ambiguous. The V and J ends lost 4 bases and 0 bases respectively, with 12 bases between them. The CDR3 runs to 15 residues. Germline CDR1 and CDR2: MGHRA and YSYEKL. The CDR3, as DNA: TGCGCCAGCAGCCTCAAGACCCGGGACCAAGAGACCCAGTACTTC. Its protein is CASSLKTRDQETQYF.

The chain is built from TRBV5-4 and TRBJ2-1; D gene uncertain. V lost 1 base to trimming and J lost 7 bases, with 6 bases between them. CDR1 and CDR2 from the germline V gene are SGHNT and YYREEE (reference sequence). CDR3 length: 12 residues. The CDR3 nucleotides are TGTGCCAGCAGCTTGAGCGTGAATGAGCAGTTCTTC. Translating it yields CASSLSVNEQFF.

The chain carries TRBV6-1 and TRBJ1-6; 7 bases are shared with TRBD1. V dropped 5 bases and J dropped 6; count of bases not matched to a gene: 4. Germline V gene data show CDR1 as MNHNS and CDR2 as SASEGT. The CDR3 length is 14 residues. CDR3: CASSLRQGNSPLHF. The CDR3, as DNA: TGTGCCAGCAGTTTAAGACAGGGTAATTCACCCCTCCACTTT.

The V call is TRBV28, the J call TRBJ1-5, with D perhaps matching TRBD1 (6 bases). The CDR3 runs 18 residues. Trimming left V 4 bases short and J 2 bases short, with 21 bases between. CDR1 is MDHEN and CDR2 is SYDVKM in the germline V gene. The CDR3 reads CASSWGLARGMGNQPQHF. The CDR3 region has the DNA TGTGCCAGCAGTTGGGGTCTTGCCAGGGGTATGGGCAATCAGCCCCAGCATTTT.

The V call is TRBV11-3, the J call TRBJ2-7; 9 bases align to TRBD2. Per the germline V gene, CDR1 is SGHNT and CDR2 is YENEEA. The J segment lost 5 bases and the V segment lost 5 bases, leaving 7 bases of the junction unmatched. The CDR3 runs 14 residues. The DNA for the CDR3 is TGTGCCAGCAGCCCCGGACTAGCGTCGGACGAGCAGTACTTC. Protein product: CASSPGLASDEQYF.

The rearrangement uses TRBV29-1 and TRBJ2-5; 9 bases agree with TRBD2. Per germline, CDR1 SQVTM and CDR2 ANQGSEA. Trimming took 3 bases from V and 6 from J; bases not matched to a gene: 2. This CDR3 is built from 12 residues. The CDR3 reads CSVEAGGKTQYF. In nucleotides, the CDR3 is TGCAGCGTTGAGGCGGGAGGGAAGACCCAGTACTTC.

The chain joins TRBV2 to TRBJ1-5, with D unclear. Germline values: CDR1 SNHLY, CDR2 FYNNEI. CDR3 length: 17 residues. V was pared by 5 bases and J by 0 bases, with 17 bases between. CDR3 residues: CASSPEAGRNSNQPQHF. In nucleotides, the CDR3 is TGTGCCAGCAGTCCCGAGGCGGGGAGGAATAGCAATCAGCCCCAGCATTTT.

This chain connects TRBV29-1 to TRBJ2-5; 9 nucleotides agree with TRBD2. CDR1 and CDR2 (germline): SQVTM, ANQGSEA. V lost 6 bases to trimming and J lost 4 bases; unmatched junction nucleotides: 6. The CDR3 has 13 amino acids. Written as DNA, the CDR3 is TGCAGCGTCAATAGCGGGGGCGGAGAGACCCAGTACTTC. This encodes CSVNSGGGETQYF.

The J gene is TRBJ2-2, the V gene TRBV5-1; D ambiguous. Between the trimmed V and J ends, which lost 1 base and 5 bases, there was a span of 9 bases. This CDR3 is built from 14 residues. Germline CDR1 and CDR2: SGHRS and YFSETQ. CDR3 in amino acids: CASSLPKRTGELFF. CDR3 sequence (DNA): TGCGCCAGCAGCTTGCCGAAGAGGACCGGGGAGCTGTTTTTT.

This clone occurred once. The chain uses TRBV19 and TRBJ2-2; a possible D gene is TRBD2 (5 bases). The CDR3 is 15 amino acids. Germline values: CDR1 LNHDA, CDR2 SQIVND (reference sequence). V was trimmed by 1 base and J by 2 bases, leaving 8 bases between them. CDR3 sequence (DNA): TGTGCCAGTAGTATAGGGACTTCTAACACCGGGGAGCTGTTTTTT. As protein: CASSIGTSNTGELFF.

The chain has TRBV5-8 and TRBJ2-2; weak D call: TRBD2 (5 bases). V shed 1 base and J shed 0 bases, with 13 bases lying between them. The germline V gene has CDR1 SGHTS and CDR2 YDEGEE. There are 17 residues in the CDR3. The CDR3 is CASSLKWGSANTGELFF. The CDR3 DNA reads TGTGCCAGCAGCTTGAAGTGGGGTAGCGCGAACACCGGGGAGCTGTTTTTT.

The gene calls are TRBV6-5 and TRBJ1-1; the match to TRBD1 covers 10 bases. The CDR3 runs to 14 residues. V was pared by 6 bases and J by 3 bases, with 4 bases of the junction left unmatched. Germline V gives CDR1 MNHEY, CDR2 SVGAGI. The CDR3 is CASRPGQGYTEAFF. CDR3 coding DNA: TGTGCCAGCAGACCGGGACAGGGGTACACTGAAGCTTTCTTT.

This chain uses TRBV10-1 with TRBJ2-3; perhaps TRBD1 as D (7 bases). V lost 3 bases and J 2 bases, leaving 12 bases between the germline ends. Germline V gene lookup returns CDR1 WNHNN and CDR2 SYGVQD (reference sequence). This CDR3 has 15 residues. CDR3 region: CASSDQGGNTDTQYF. The DNA of the CDR3 is TGCGCCAGCAGTGACCAGGGGGGAAACACAGATACGCAGTATTTT.

J is TRBJ2-3 and V is TRBV6-4; 9 bases map to TRBD2. Germline V CDR1 and CDR2: MRHNA, SNTAGT. This CDR3 region has 15 residues. J lost 4 bases, V lost 3 bases, and 5 bases had no gene match. The CDR3 is CASSESSGSPDTQYF. The CDR3, as DNA: TGTGCCAGCAGTGAGAGTAGCGGGAGCCCAGATACGCAGTATTTT.

V and J are TRBV28 and TRBJ2-3, with no clear D. In germline, CDR1 is MDHEN, CDR2 SYDVKM. V lost 2 bases, J lost 0 bases, and 18 bases lay in between. The CDR3 length is 18 residues. The CDR3 sequence: CASSLGQLKLISTDTQYF. The DNA for the CDR3 is TGTGCCAGCAGTTTAGGCCAGCTTAAACTAATTAGCACAGATACGCAGTATTTT.

V is TRBV28 and J is TRBJ2-2; 8 bases align to TRBD2. The CDR3 is made up of 18 amino acids. CDR1 and CDR2 from the germline V gene are MDHEN and SYDVKM. Trimming took 3 bases from V and 5 from J; bases not matched to a gene: 14. The CDR3 reads CASSFWDSGMTSTGELFF. CDR3 in DNA: TGTGCCAGCAGTTTTTGGGATAGCGGGATGACTTCAACCGGGGAGCTGTTTTTT.